This T cell receptor beta chain came from a study of blood T cell repertoires in COVID-19. The table came from immunoSEQ multiplex PCR; TCRdb's copy has only in-frame clones and leaves some out. The table lists under 350,000 clones, roughly nine tenths of them singletons, with 1.5% to 2% in the top ten. CDR3 length: 14 amino acids. Germline values: CDR1 SGHNT, CDR2 YENEEA. Trimming at V came to 5 bases and at J to 8 bases, leaving 9 bases not matched to a gene. The receptor's source is a woman in her 40s who had recovered from COVID-19. Source material: PBMCs or T cells enriched from blood (not recorded which). This sequence joins TRBV11-3 and TRBJ1-3, with TRBD1 matching 7 bases. The chain's CDR3 is CASSRDSPGDTIYF. CDR3 sequence (DNA): TGTGCCAGCAGCCGGGACAGCCCGGGGGACACCATATATTTT.